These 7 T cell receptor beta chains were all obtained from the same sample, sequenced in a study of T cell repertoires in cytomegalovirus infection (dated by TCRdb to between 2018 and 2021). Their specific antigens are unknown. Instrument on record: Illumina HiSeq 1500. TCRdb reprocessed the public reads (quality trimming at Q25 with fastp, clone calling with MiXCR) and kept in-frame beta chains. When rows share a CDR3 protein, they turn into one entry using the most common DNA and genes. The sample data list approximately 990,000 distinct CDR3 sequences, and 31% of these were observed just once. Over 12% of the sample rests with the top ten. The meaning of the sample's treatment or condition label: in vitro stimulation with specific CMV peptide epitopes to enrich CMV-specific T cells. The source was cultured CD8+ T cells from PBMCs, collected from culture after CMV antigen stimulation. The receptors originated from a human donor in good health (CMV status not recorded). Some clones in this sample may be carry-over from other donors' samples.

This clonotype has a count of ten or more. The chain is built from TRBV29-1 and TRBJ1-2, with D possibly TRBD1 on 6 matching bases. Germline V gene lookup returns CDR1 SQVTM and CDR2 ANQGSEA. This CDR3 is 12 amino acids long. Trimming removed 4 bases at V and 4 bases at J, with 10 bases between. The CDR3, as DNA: TGCAGCGTTGTGGACAGTGGCTATGGCTACACCTTC. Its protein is CSVVDSGYGYTF. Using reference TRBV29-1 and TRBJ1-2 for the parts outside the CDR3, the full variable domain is SAVISQKPSRDICQRGTSLTIQCQVDSQVTMMFWYRQQPGQSLTLIATANQGSEATYESGFVIDKFPISRPNLTFSTLTVSNMSPEDSSIYLCSVVDSGYGYTFGSGTRLTVV.

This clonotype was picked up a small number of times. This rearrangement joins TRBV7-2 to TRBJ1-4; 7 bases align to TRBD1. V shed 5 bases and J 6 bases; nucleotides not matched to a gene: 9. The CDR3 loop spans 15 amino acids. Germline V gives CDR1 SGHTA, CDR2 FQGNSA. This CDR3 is CASSGTPQGDEKLFF. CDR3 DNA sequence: TGTGCCAGCAGCGGGACCCCCCAGGGGGATGAAAAACTGTTTTTT.

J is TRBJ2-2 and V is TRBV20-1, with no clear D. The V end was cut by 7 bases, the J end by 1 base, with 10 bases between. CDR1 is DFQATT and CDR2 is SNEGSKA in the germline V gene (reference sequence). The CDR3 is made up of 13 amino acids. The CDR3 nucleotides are TGCAGTGTTGTCGGCCAGAACACCGGGGAGCTGTTTTTT. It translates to CSVVGQNTGELFF.

The CDR3 sequence is CSALGQPRYGYTF. CDR3 in DNA: TGCAGCGCCTTGGGACAGCCAAGATATGGCTACACCTTC. This chain joins TRBV29-1 and TRBJ1-2; the match to TRBD1 covers 7 bases. Germline CDR1 is SQVTM and CDR2 is ANQGSEA. The CDR3 sequence is 13 residues long. With V trimmed by 7 bases and J by 5 bases, 10 bases remained unmatched.

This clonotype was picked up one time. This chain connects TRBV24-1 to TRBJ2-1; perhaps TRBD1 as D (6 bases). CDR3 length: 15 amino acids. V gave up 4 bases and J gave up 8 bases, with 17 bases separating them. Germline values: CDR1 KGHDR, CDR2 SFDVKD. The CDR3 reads CATSEAGQPWDEQFF. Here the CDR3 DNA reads TGTGCCACCAGTGAAGCAGGACAGCCTTGGGATGAGCAGTTCTTC.

The CDR3 spells CSATGGSTDTQYF. The CDR3 nucleotides read TGCAGTGCTACCGGGGGGAGCACAGATACGCAGTATTTT. The chain combines TRBV20-1 with TRBJ2-3, with 7 bases identical to TRBD2. CDR1 and CDR2 from the germline V gene are DFQATT and SNEGSKA (reference sequence). Trimming at V came to 4 bases and at J to 0 bases, leaving 1 base not matched to a gene. CDR3 length equals 13 residues.

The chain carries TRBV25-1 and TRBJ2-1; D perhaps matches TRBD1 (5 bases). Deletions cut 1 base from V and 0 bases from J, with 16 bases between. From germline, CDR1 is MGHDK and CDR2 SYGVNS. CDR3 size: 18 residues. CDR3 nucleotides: TGTGCCAGCAGTGAATTTTACACAGGTACTATCTCCTACAATGAGCAGTTCTTC. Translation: CASSEFYTGTISYNEQFF.